Below, 22 T cell receptor beta chains from the same sample are listed, as sequenced in a study of beta chain features in type 1 diabetes. Of the isolated RNA, all was reverse transcribed, and so the sequenced material was expressed TCRB transcripts. Libraries were prepared by immunoSEQ multiplex PCR; TCRdb keeps only in-frame clonotypes and omits some of them. The table records under 130,000 clones, roughly 28% of them present only once. These receptors are not linked to any known antigen. Findings and caveats of the study: Significant though moderate, a shortening of TCRB CDR3s appeared in all four CD4+ subsets of Type 1 diabetes patients.

Sequenced input: central memory CD4+ T cells from blood. These receptors were collected from a woman aged 18-29 years with type 1 diabetes.

The chain links TRBV6-5 to TRBJ2-1; 9 bases fit TRBD1. Germline V CDR1 and CDR2: MNHEY, SVGAGI. The CDR3 spans 15 residues. Germline trimming cut 6 bases from V and 4 bases from J; bases unmatched to any gene: 7. This chain's CDR3 is CASRLQGAGYNEQFF. Here the CDR3 DNA reads TGTGCCAGCAGACTACAGGGGGCAGGGTACAATGAGCAGTTCTTC.

The V call is TRBV14, the J call TRBJ1-2, with D possibly TRBD1 on 6 matching bases. The germline V and J ends were trimmed by 8 bases and 3 bases, with 13 bases remaining between them. This CDR3 spans 13 amino acids. Germline loops: CDR1 SGHDN, CDR2 FVKESK. The CDR3 reads CASSAGVHYGYTF. In nucleotides, the CDR3 is TGTGCCAGCTCGGCAGGGGTTCACTATGGCTACACCTTC.

The chain has TRBV28 and TRBJ1-2; D unclear. Trimming shortened V by 2 bases and J by 3 bases, and 7 bases separated the two germline ends. From germline, CDR1 is MDHEN and CDR2 SYDVKM. This CDR3 has 13 amino acids. The CDR3 spells CASSLGGDYGYTF. The DNA of the CDR3 is TGTGCCAGCAGTTTAGGAGGAGACTATGGCTACACCTTC.

The rearrangement joins TRBV19 to TRBJ2-6, with 8 bases matching TRBD2. The germline CDR1 and CDR2 sequences are LNHDA and SQIVND (reference sequence). Trimming removed 7 bases from V and 0 bases from J; junction bases left unmatched: 11. The CDR3 loop spans 18 amino acids. The CDR3: CASTLLLGGGSGANVLTF. The CDR3 DNA is TGTGCCAGTACCCTTCTCCTCGGGGGGGGCTCTGGGGCCAACGTCCTGACTTTC.

The V gene is TRBV19, the J gene TRBJ1-5, with TRBD1 as a possible D gene (6 bases). The CDR3 is 15 residues long. V dropped 5 bases and J dropped 1 base, with 12 bases sitting between them. The germline V gene encodes CDR1 LNHDA and CDR2 SQIVND (reference sequence). The DNA for the CDR3 is TGTGCCAGTAGTCCCGGACAGATGAGCAATCAGCCCCAGCATTTT. As protein: CASSPGQMSNQPQHF. The full variable domain, rest sourced from reference TRBV19 and TRBJ1-5, is DGGITQSPKYLFRKEGQNVTLSCEQNLNHDAMYWYRQDPGQGLRLIYYSQIVNDFQKGDIAEGYSVSREKKESFPLTVTSAQKNPTAFYLCASSPGQMSNQPQHFGDGTRLSIL.

The J gene is TRBJ2-7, the V gene TRBV27, with D possibly matching TRBD1 (5 bases). This CDR3 contains 15 residues. V dropped 0 bases and J dropped 3 bases, with 12 bases sitting between them. The germline CDR1 and CDR2 sequences are MNHEY and SMNVEV (reference sequence). CDR3 sequence: CASSLSARAHYEQYF. CDR3 nucleotide sequence: TGTGCCAGCAGTTTATCGGCCAGGGCGCACTACGAGCAGTACTTC.

This clone was observed a handful of times. This chain uses TRBV28 with TRBJ1-5; 7 nucleotides line up with TRBD1. V lost 2 bases to trimming and J lost 5 bases; unmatched junction nucleotides: 6. This CDR3 spans 15 amino acids. In germline, CDR1 is MDHEN, CDR2 SYDVKM. The CDR3 DNA reads TGTGCCAGCAGTTTAGGGGGGCAGGGGGATCAGCCCCAGCATTTT. The encoded protein is CASSLGGQGDQPQHF.

J is TRBJ1-1 and V is TRBV7-2, with D possibly TRBD1 on 5 matching bases. The germline V and J ends were trimmed by 2 bases and 8 bases, with 15 bases remaining between them. Germline CDR1 is SGHTA and CDR2 is FQGNSA. The CDR3 is made up of 14 amino acids. The CDR3 coding sequence is TGTGCCAGCAGCTTAAAGGGGCGCAGGGCCGAAGCTTTCTTT. This codes for CASSLKGRRAEAFF.

This clone was found a few times. The rearrangement joins TRBV6-5 to TRBJ2-1; 8 bases are a match to TRBD1. The CDR3 consists of 15 residues. In germline, CDR1 is MNHEY, CDR2 SVGAGI. V shed 6 bases, J shed 3 bases, and the junction held 7 bases outside the gene matches. Here the CDR3 reads CASRSGTGFYNEQFF. As DNA, the CDR3 is TGTGCCAGCAGATCCGGGACAGGATTCTACAATGAGCAGTTCTTC.

The rearrangement uses TRBV18 and TRBJ2-3; 8 nucleotides line up with TRBD1. Germline V gene data show CDR1 as KGHSH and CDR2 as LQKENI. This CDR3 comprises 15 residues. J lost 6 bases, V lost 3 bases, and 8 bases had no gene match. The CDR3 here is CASSPYQGAGDTQYF. In DNA, the CDR3 is TGTGCCAGCTCACCCTATCAGGGGGCAGGGGATACGCAGTATTTT.

The chain carries TRBV30 and TRBJ1-4; D call uncertain. The CDR3 totals 11 residues. The V end was cut by 2 bases, the J end by 4 bases, with 2 bases between. Germline CDR1 and CDR2: GTSNPN and SVGIG (reference sequence). The CDR3 coding sequence is TGTGCCTGGAGTCGTAATGAAAAACTGTTTTTT. Amino acid sequence: CAWSRNEKLFF. Looking up the rest from reference TRBV30 and TRBJ1-4 gives the full variable domain: SQTIHQWPATLVQPVGSPLSLECTVEGTSNPNLYWYRQAAGRGLQLLFYSVGIGQISSEVPQNLSASRPQDRQFILSSKKLLLSDSGFYLCAWSRNEKLFFGSGTQLSVL.

The chain combines TRBV6-5 with TRBJ2-7; TRBD2 matches at 7 bases. The junction had 7 bases not matched to a gene; V was cut back by 0 bases and J by 2 bases. CDR3 length: 16 residues. Germline-derived CDR1 and CDR2 are MNHEY and SVGAGI. The CDR3 protein is CASSYSSGGATYEQYF. The CDR3 DNA reads as TGTGCCAGCAGTTACTCGTCGGGAGGTGCAACCTACGAGCAGTACTTC.

This sequence joins TRBV18 and TRBJ2-3; D possibly corresponds to TRBD2 (5 bases). Per germline, CDR1 KGHSH and CDR2 LQKENI. Between the trimmed V and J ends, which lost 3 bases and 3 bases, there was a span of 22 bases. The CDR3 has 18 residues. The CDR3 protein is CASSPGRERGAGTDTQYF. The CDR3 DNA reads TGTGCCAGCTCACCGGGAAGGGAGAGAGGTGCAGGAACAGATACGCAGTATTTT.

This clone has more than one count but fewer than ten. The V and J genes are TRBV19 and TRBJ2-3; 7 bases map to TRBD1. V shed 5 bases and J 2 bases; nucleotides not matched to a gene: 7. Germline V gene data show CDR1 as LNHDA and CDR2 as SQIVND (reference sequence). This CDR3 has 15 amino acids. Here the CDR3 reads CASSGRQGHTDTQYF. The CDR3 nucleotides read TGTGCCAGTAGTGGTAGACAGGGACACACAGATACGCAGTATTTT.

This clone showed up just a few times. The chain links TRBV9 to TRBJ2-1, with 7 bases fitting TRBD2. V dropped 4 bases and J dropped 8; count of bases not matched to a gene: 3. From germline, CDR1 is SGDLS and CDR2 YYNGEE. This CDR3 has 12 amino acids. The CDR3 DNA is TGTGCCAGCAGCAAAGCGGGATATGAGCAGTTCTTC. Amino acids: CASSKAGYEQFF.

This clone was seen more than once but under ten times. The chain couples TRBV30 to TRBJ1-2, with D perhaps matching TRBD1 (6 bases). The CDR3 sequence is 16 residues long. From germline, CDR1 is GTSNPN and CDR2 SVGIG (reference sequence). V lost 5 bases and J 4 bases, leaving 23 bases between the germline ends. The CDR3: CAWRTGNPNRFYGYTF. The DNA for the CDR3 is TGTGCCTGGCGCACAGGGAACCCGAACCGTTTCTATGGCTACACCTTC.

This clone has more than one count but fewer than ten. The CDR3 DNA reads TGTGCCAGCTCATTAGGCAGCGGCCAGAGCGGTTCCTATGAGCAGTTCTTC. It is translated as CASSLGSGQSGSYEQFF. The chain has TRBV18 and TRBJ2-1; D possibly corresponds to TRBD2 (5 bases). The germline V gene has CDR1 KGHSH and CDR2 LQKENI. Trimming shortened V by 5 bases and J by 8 bases, and 25 bases separated the two germline ends. There are 17 residues in the CDR3.

This clone came up a few times. The V call is TRBV11-3, the J call TRBJ1-1; perhaps TRBD1 as D (5 bases). From germline, CDR1 is SGHNT and CDR2 YENEEA. The CDR3 is made up of 15 amino acids. V lost 5 bases and J 2 bases, leaving 15 bases between the germline ends. This CDR3 is CASSPLGTLNTEAFF. The CDR3 region has the DNA TGTGCCAGCAGCCCCCTCGGGACTCTAAACACTGAAGCTTTCTTT.

Only a few counts were recorded for this clone. The CDR3 loop reads CASSLAGGEDEQFF. The CDR3 DNA reads as TGTGCCAGCAGCTTAGCGGGAGGAGAGGATGAGCAGTTCTTC. This chain joins TRBV11-2 and TRBJ2-1, with 7 bases lining up with TRBD2. J lost 8 bases, V lost 1 base, and 5 bases had no gene match. The CDR3 loop spans 14 amino acids. Per germline, CDR1 SGHAT and CDR2 FQNNGV.

V gene TRBV14 combines with J gene TRBJ2-5, with a weak D call TRBD1 (6 bases). Per the germline V gene, CDR1 is SGHDN and CDR2 is FVKESK. V lost 2 bases to trimming and J lost 4 bases, with 14 bases between them. This CDR3 has 15 amino acids. CDR3 protein: CASSQTRGGVETQYF. The CDR3 nucleotides read TGTGCCAGCAGCCAAACCAGGGGCGGAGTAGAGACCCAGTACTTC.

This chain links TRBV7-6 with TRBJ2-1; TRBD2 might be the D (6 bases). V lost 0 bases and J 12 bases, leaving 12 bases between the germline ends. Germline loops: CDR1 SGHVS, CDR2 FNYEAQ. This CDR3 comprises 13 residues. CDR3 amino acids: CASSLAGPGGQFF. Written as DNA, the CDR3 is TGTGCCAGCAGCTTAGCGGGCCCCGGGGGGCAGTTCTTC.

Here the CDR3 DNA reads TGTGCCACCTCCGGACAGAACACTGAAGCTTTCTTT. Its protein product is CATSGQNTEAFF. The chain joins TRBV5-4 to TRBJ1-1; TRBD1 might be the D (5 bases). Germline CDR1 SGHNT, CDR2 YYREEE (reference sequence). CDR3 length: 12 amino acids. V was clipped by 9 bases and J by 1 base, with 10 bases between them.